This T cell receptor beta chain originates from a study of blood T cell repertoires in COVID-19. From germline, CDR1 is LGHNA and CDR2 YSLEER. Germline trimming cut 0 bases from V and 7 bases from J; bases unmatched to any gene: 6. The CDR3 has 15 amino acids. Here immunoSEQ multiplex PCR was the method, and the copy in TCRdb shows in-frame clones only, minus some. The table has 90,000 to 120,000 clones, around 90% seen once. The sequenced material came from peripheral blood. The chain recombines TRBV4-3 with TRBJ1-2; 9 bases align to TRBD1. This receptor was identified in a woman in her 30s with acute or convalescent COVID-19. The CDR3 loop reads CASSQDLTGGFGYTF. CDR3 DNA: TGCGCCAGCAGCCAAGATCTTACAGGGGGCTTTGGCTACACCTTC.